The source of this T cell receptor beta chain is a study of blood T cell repertoires in COVID-19. Looking at the study overall: The samples span acute and convalescent COVID-19 from the United States, Italy and Spain. PBMCs, B-cell-depleted T cells, or T cells provided the cDNA or gDNA that made up the material.

Assay used: immunoSEQ multiplex PCR; TCRdb lists only in-frame clones, some missing. The sample lists about 200,000 clones; roughly 85% were seen once. Study members were between about 18 and 89 years old and lived in roughly 24 US regions. The CDR3 loop spans 14 amino acids. The V gene's germline CDR1 is KGHDR and CDR2 SFDVKD. V lost 6 bases, J lost 0 bases, and 3 bases stayed unmatched. The chain employs TRBV24-1 and TRBJ2-7; the match to TRBD2 covers 8 bases. What was sequenced was PBMCs or T cells enriched from blood (not recorded which). The TCR was taken from a woman in her 40s with acute COVID-19. The CDR3, as DNA: TGTGCCACCAGTCGGGCGGGAGGCTCCTACGAGCAGTACTTC. This gives the protein CATSRAGGSYEQYF.